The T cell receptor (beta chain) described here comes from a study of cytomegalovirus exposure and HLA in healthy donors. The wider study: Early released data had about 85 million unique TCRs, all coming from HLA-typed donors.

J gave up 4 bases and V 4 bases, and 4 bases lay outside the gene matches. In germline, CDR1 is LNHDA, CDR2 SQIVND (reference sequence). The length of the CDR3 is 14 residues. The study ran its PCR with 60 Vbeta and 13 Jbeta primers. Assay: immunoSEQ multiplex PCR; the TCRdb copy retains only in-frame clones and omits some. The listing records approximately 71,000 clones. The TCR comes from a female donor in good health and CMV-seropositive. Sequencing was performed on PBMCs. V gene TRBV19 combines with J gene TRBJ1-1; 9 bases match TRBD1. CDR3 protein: CASSKQGASTEAFF. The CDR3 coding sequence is TGTGCCAGTAGTAAACAGGGGGCGAGCACTGAAGCTTTCTTT.